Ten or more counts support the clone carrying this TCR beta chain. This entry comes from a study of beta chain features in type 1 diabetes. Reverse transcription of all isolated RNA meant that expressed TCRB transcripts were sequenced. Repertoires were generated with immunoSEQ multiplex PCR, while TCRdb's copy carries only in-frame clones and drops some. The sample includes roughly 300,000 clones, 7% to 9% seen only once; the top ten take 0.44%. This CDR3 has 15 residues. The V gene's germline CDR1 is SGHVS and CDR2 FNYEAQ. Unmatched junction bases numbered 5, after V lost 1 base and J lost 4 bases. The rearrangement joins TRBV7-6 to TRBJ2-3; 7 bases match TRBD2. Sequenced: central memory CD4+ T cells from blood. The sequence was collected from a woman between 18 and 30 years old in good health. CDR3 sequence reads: CASSLVAGVSDTQYF. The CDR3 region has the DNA TGTGCCAGCAGCTTAGTTGCGGGAGTATCAGATACGCAGTATTTT.